The 28 T cell receptor beta chains in this list originate from one sample, sequenced in a study of vaccination and CD4 T cells after COVID-19. The antigens of these receptors remain unknown. The assay that was used to sequence DNA from cultured CD4+ T cells was the Oncomine TCR Beta short-read assay. TCRdb independently ran MiXCR on the PCR reads; one entry per CDR3 protein. The sample lists tens of thousands of distinct CDR3 sequences; roughly half were seen once. Treatment denoted: approximately 9-day PBMC culture with coronavirus spike peptide pools or control peptides (ViraFEST assay). Sequenced sample: CD4+ T cells from blood, cultured in vitro. The receptors originated from a human donor who had recovered from COVID-19.

This clonotype was detected only a few times. The chain joins TRBV6-5 to TRBJ1-1, with D tentatively TRBD1 (5 bases). The V and J ends lost 0 bases and 5 bases respectively, with 7 bases between them. The germline CDR1 and CDR2 sequences are MNHEY and SVGAGI. There are 13 residues in the CDR3. The CDR3 spells CASSYSWGTEAFF. CDR3 nucleotides: TGTGCCAGCAGTTACTCATGGGGGACTGAAGCTTTCTTT.

V usage is TRBV27 and J usage is TRBJ1-5; the match to TRBD1 covers 8 bases. This CDR3 is 15 amino acids long. Germline V gene sequence: CDR1 MNHEY, CDR2 SMNVEV (reference sequence). Trimming at V came to 3 bases and at J to 3 bases, leaving 4 bases not matched to a gene. CDR3 region: CASSFGQGDNQPQHF. As DNA, the CDR3 is TGTGCCAGCAGTTTCGGACAGGGCGACAATCAGCCCCAGCATTTT.

This rearrangement joins TRBV7-9 to TRBJ2-5; 7 bases map to TRBD2. Germline CDR1 SEHNR, CDR2 FQNEAQ (reference sequence). This CDR3 has 15 amino acids. V dropped 1 base and J dropped 1; count of bases not matched to a gene: 3. CDR3 residues: CASSLGGGPQETQYF. CDR3 in DNA: TGTGCCAGCAGCTTAGGGGGGGGACCCCAAGAGACCCAGTACTTC.

V gene TRBV29-1 combines with J gene TRBJ1-2; D possibly corresponds to TRBD1 (5 bases). The CDR3 runs 15 residues. The V end lost 6 bases, the J end lost 5 bases, and 22 bases lay between the germline ends. Germline V lookup: CDR1 SQVTM, CDR2 ANQGSEA. This CDR3 is CSVSETVTFTYGYTF. DNA for the CDR3: TGCAGCGTATCAGAGACAGTAACCTTTACTTATGGCTACACCTTC.

To note about this clonotype: The junction departs from germline at one end; a sequencing error may be responsible. This sequence joins TRBV30 and TRBJ2-7, with 7 bases fitting TRBD1. The CDR3 spans 15 residues. The germline CDR1 and CDR2 sequences are GTSNPN and SVGIG (reference sequence). CDR3 amino acids: CAWSVQGVTAYEQYF. The CDR3 nucleotides are TGCGCCTGGAGTGTCCAGGGGGTAACAGCCTACGAGCAGTACTTC.

In its sample, this clonotype ranks as medium-sized. The chain has TRBV6-1 and TRBJ2-2, with D possibly matching TRBD1 (5 bases). Per germline, CDR1 MNHNS and CDR2 SASEGT. Trimming stripped 6 bases from V and 1 base from J, with 9 bases between. This CDR3 spans 14 amino acids. CDR3 DNA sequence: TGTGCCAGCAGGACAGCCATGAACACCGGGGAGCTGTTTTTT. Protein: CASRTAMNTGELFF.

This clonotype turned up a few times. J is TRBJ1-5 and V is TRBV20-1; the D gene is possibly TRBD1 (6 bases). The CDR3 consists of 14 residues. The germline gives CDR1 DFQATT, CDR2 SNEGSKA (reference sequence). V lost 6 bases and J 0 bases, leaving 12 bases between the germline ends. CDR3 sequence reads: CSAPDSNSNQPQHF. As DNA, the CDR3 is TGCAGTGCGCCGGACAGCAATAGCAATCAGCCCCAGCATTTT.

V usage is TRBV28 and J usage is TRBJ2-7, with 7 bases identical to TRBD1. J gave up 3 bases and V 4 bases, and 18 bases lay outside the gene matches. The CDR3 length is 18 residues. CDR1 and CDR2 (germline): MDHEN, SYDVKM. The CDR3 reads CASSSPVGSQGPIYEQYF. CDR3 bases: TGTGCCAGCAGTTCGCCCGTCGGATCACAGGGGCCGATCTACGAGCAGTACTTC. Drawing the rest from reference TRBV28 and TRBJ2-7, the complete variable domain is DVKVTQSSRYLVKRTGEKVFLECVQDMDHENMFWYRQDPGLGLRLIYFSYDVKMKEKGDIPEGYSVSREKKERFSLILESASTNQTSMYLCASSSPVGSQGPIYEQYFGPGTRLTVT.

The chain is built from TRBV2 and TRBJ2-7, with D perhaps TRBD1 or TRBD2 (5 bases each). The V end was cut by 6 bases, the J end by 0 bases, with 12 bases between. Germline lookup yields CDR1 SNHLY and CDR2 FYNNEI. The CDR3 has 14 residues. CDR3 nucleotide sequence: TGTGCCAGCAGCTCCGGGGCCAGCTCCTACGAGCAGTACTTC. It specifies CASSSGASSYEQYF.

The V gene is TRBV5-4, the J gene TRBJ1-2; D possibly corresponds to TRBD1 (6 bases). This CDR3 is built from 15 residues. The V gene's germline CDR1 is SGHNT and CDR2 YYREEE (reference sequence). V gave up 5 bases and J gave up 4 bases, with 18 bases separating them. CDR3 protein: CASSYILGGTYGYTF. Here the CDR3 DNA reads TGTGCCAGCAGTTACATCTTAGGGGGAACCTATGGCTACACCTTC.

The chain recombines TRBV5-1 with TRBJ2-3; D is perhaps TRBD1 or TRBD2 (6 bases each). Germline loops: CDR1 SGHRS, CDR2 YFSETQ. There are 13 residues in the CDR3. V lost 9 bases to trimming and J lost 2 bases, with 13 bases between them. The CDR3: CATRAGHTDTQYF. The CDR3 DNA reads as TGCGCCACCCGTGCGGGACACACAGATACGCAGTATTTT.

This chain links TRBV7-2 with TRBJ2-5; D not certain. The CDR3 has 12 amino acids. The germline gives CDR1 SGHTA, CDR2 FQGNSA. The V and J ends lost 2 bases and 4 bases respectively, with 5 bases between them. The CDR3 loop reads CASSLLTETQYF. CDR3 coding DNA: TGTGCCAGCAGCTTACTCACAGAGACCCAGTACTTC.

The rearrangement joins TRBV11-3 to TRBJ1-1, with D unclear. In germline, CDR1 is SGHNT, CDR2 YENEEA. This CDR3 is built from 11 residues. Trimming pared 4 bases from V and 1 base from J, leaving 1 base between. CDR3 region: CASSSNTEAFF. CDR3 sequence (DNA): TGTGCCAGCAGCTCGAACACTGAAGCTTTCTTT.

This chain links TRBV19 with TRBJ2-7; maybe TRBD1 (6 bases). There are 16 residues in the CDR3. Germline loops: CDR1 LNHDA, CDR2 SQIVND (reference sequence). The germline V and J ends were trimmed by 0 bases and 3 bases, with 15 bases remaining between them. The CDR3 spells CASSIERVSGVYEQYF. The DNA for the CDR3 is TGTGCCAGTAGTATAGAACGGGTTTCAGGGGTCTACGAGCAGTACTTC.

This clonotype was detected only a few times. For the CDR3, the DNA is TGTGCCAGTAGCGCCGGATCTCGGGGGCAGCCCCAGCATTTT. This gives the protein CASSAGSRGQPQHF. The V and J genes are TRBV19 and TRBJ1-5; tentative D call: TRBD1 (5 bases). Germline V lookup: CDR1 LNHDA, CDR2 SQIVND (reference sequence). The CDR3 is made up of 14 amino acids. V lost 6 bases to trimming and J lost 7 bases, with 16 bases between them.

The V gene is TRBV20-1, the J gene TRBJ2-3; no clear D gene. The V end was cut by 4 bases, the J end by 5 bases, with 7 bases between. This CDR3 has 11 amino acids. In germline, CDR1 is DFQATT, CDR2 SNEGSKA (reference sequence). CDR3 nucleotides: TGCAGTGCTAAAGGGATAGATACGCAGTATTTT. It encodes CSAKGIDTQYF.

The rearrangement joins TRBV5-8 to TRBJ1-2; D gene unclear. Deletions cut 0 bases from V and 6 bases from J, with 6 bases between. The CDR3 totals 12 residues. Germline V gives CDR1 SGHTS, CDR2 YDEGEE. Here the CDR3 DNA reads TGTGCCAGCAGCTTGGTAAGGGATGGCTACACCTTC. Protein sequence: CASSLVRDGYTF. The variable domain in full, completed from reference TRBV5-8 and TRBJ1-2, reads EAGVTQSPTHLIKTRGQQATLRCSPISGHTSVYWYQQALGLGLQFLLWYDEGEERNRGNFPPRFSGRQFPNYSSELNVNALELEDSALYLCASSLVRDGYTFGSGTRLTVV.

The chain is built from TRBV19 and TRBJ1-2; unclear D gene. The CDR3 sequence is 15 residues long. Germline CDR1 and CDR2: LNHDA and SQIVND (reference sequence). The germline V and J ends were trimmed by 7 bases and 4 bases, with 19 bases remaining between them. Written as DNA, the CDR3 is TGTGCCAGTACCCCTAGCTCGGGTTGGTCCTATGGCTACACCTTC. Translating it yields CASTPSSGWSYGYTF.

The chain combines TRBV28 with TRBJ1-2; D is unresolved. The CDR3 spans 15 residues. V gave up 4 bases and J gave up 3 bases, with 15 bases separating them. CDR1 and CDR2 (germline): MDHEN, SYDVKM. The CDR3 reads CASSSIGTDHYGYTF. The DNA of the CDR3 is TGTGCCAGCAGTTCAATAGGTACGGACCACTATGGCTACACCTTC.

The table lists this clonotype with a few counts. The J gene is TRBJ2-7, the V gene TRBV20-1, with TRBD2 identical over 10 bases. Trimming took 6 bases from V and 3 from J; bases not matched to a gene: 8. The CDR3 totals 14 residues. Germline CDR1 DFQATT, CDR2 SNEGSKA (reference sequence). CDR3 sequence reads: CSAEGTSVNYEQYF. CDR3 DNA: TGCAGTGCCGAGGGGACTAGCGTGAACTACGAGCAGTACTTC.

This clonotype was counted only a few times. The chain recombines TRBV6-1 with TRBJ1-5, with unresolved D. The CDR3 is 16 amino acids. Germline assignment: CDR1 MNHNS and CDR2 SASEGT. V shed 0 bases and J shed 0 bases, with 9 bases lying between them. The CDR3 here is CASSEAGPDSNQPQHF. CDR3 nucleotide sequence: TGTGCCAGCAGTGAAGCGGGCCCGGATAGCAATCAGCCCCAGCATTTT.

This clonotype has more than one count but fewer than ten. The chain couples TRBV12-3 or TRBV12-4 to TRBJ1-2, with D possibly being TRBD1 (5 bases). The germline V and J ends were trimmed by 5 bases and 5 bases, with 12 bases remaining between them. CDR3 length: 13 residues. In DNA, the CDR3 is TGTGCCAGCAGTGGGCGGGGGTCGTATGGCTACACCTTC. It yields the protein CASSGRGSYGYTF.

A few counts support this clonotype. DNA for the CDR3: TGTGCCAGCAGCTTAGAAGTTCGGGGTGGTTCACCCCTCCACTTT. Encoded protein: CASSLEVRGGSPLHF. J is TRBJ1-6 and V is TRBV7-2; D gene uncertain. Germline CDR1 SGHTA, CDR2 FQGNSA. Trimming shortened V by 1 base and J by 9 bases, and 13 bases separated the two germline ends. The CDR3 runs 15 residues.

V is TRBV11-2 and J is TRBJ1-1; 11 nucleotides agree with TRBD1. CDR1 and CDR2 (germline): SGHAT, FQNNGV. The CDR3 totals 15 residues. Trimming removed 5 bases from V and 4 bases from J; junction bases left unmatched: 6. This CDR3 is CASSPRTGGGTEAFF. The CDR3, as DNA: TGTGCCAGCAGCCCCAGGACAGGGGGCGGCACTGAAGCTTTCTTT.

The chain has TRBV20-1 and TRBJ2-5; 7 bases match TRBD1. From germline, CDR1 is DFQATT and CDR2 SNEGSKA (reference sequence). The CDR3 is 13 amino acids. V gave up 1 base and J gave up 4 bases; unmatched junction bases: 3. The CDR3: CSARASGGETQYF. Written as DNA, the CDR3 is TGCAGTGCTAGAGCCTCAGGGGGAGAGACCCAGTACTTC.

The chain links TRBV4-3 to TRBJ1-1, with D maybe TRBD1 (5 bases). Germline-derived CDR1 and CDR2 are LGHNA and YSLEER. The CDR3 spans 13 residues. Trimming cost V 1 base and J 3 bases, with 6 bases left between them. CDR3 coding DNA: TGCGCCAGCAGCCAAGCAGGGCACACTGAAGCTTTCTTT. Translating gives CASSQAGHTEAFF.

J is TRBJ2-3 and V is TRBV24-1; 7 nucleotides match TRBD1. Germline values: CDR1 KGHDR, CDR2 SFDVKD. V shed 4 bases, J shed 6 bases, and the junction held 12 bases outside the gene matches. The CDR3 runs to 16 residues. The CDR3 reads CATSDRGTTGEDTQYF. The CDR3 bases are TGTGCCACCAGTGACCGCGGAACTACAGGGGAGGATACGCAGTATTTT.

Here the CDR3 reads CASSALTSGATGELFF. The CDR3 nucleotides read TGTGCCAGCAGTGCCCTCACTAGCGGGGCGACCGGGGAGCTGTTTTTT. The chain recombines TRBV6-4 with TRBJ2-2; 10 bases line up with TRBD2. The CDR3 contains 16 residues. The V segment lost 4 bases and the J segment 5 bases; nucleotides outside the gene matches: 7. In germline, CDR1 is MRHNA, CDR2 SNTAGT.